This T cell receptor beta chain appears in the sequencing data of a study of blood T cell repertoires in COVID-19. V was cut by 3 bases and J by 3 bases, with 8 bases left in between. The CDR3 is 13 residues long. TCRdb's table, derived via immunoSEQ multiplex PCR, lists solely in-frame clones and lacks some. The table lists 300,000 to 450,000 clones, less than 90% of them singletons, with roughly 1% in the top ten. The rearrangement uses TRBV12-3 or TRBV12-4 and TRBJ1-1; no definite D call. Sequenced input: PBMCs or T cells enriched from blood (not recorded which). This clonotype was sampled from a woman in her twenties or thirties who had recovered from COVID-19. In DNA, the CDR3 is TGTGCCAGCAGTTTGGTCGCGGACACTGAAGCTTTCTTT. Protein product: CASSLVADTEAFF.